The clone carrying this T cell receptor beta chain occurred once. Its specificity is unknown. The sample is drawn from a study of cytomegalovirus exposure and HLA in healthy donors. Study summary: The 110 or so validation repertoires used a platform that matched the one used for the 600 to 750 first-cohort repertoires, as a later analysis reported. Whole-study findings and limits: Overall, around 150 TCR beta chains were annotated as cytomegalovirus-associated. There were some public TCRs occurring in many donors, but most TCR sequences were rare.

Only in-frame clones appear in the TCRdb table, and some are missing; sequencing was by immunoSEQ multiplex PCR. The profile covers 100,000 to 150,000 clones, with roughly 91% appearing a single time and around 3.4% taken by the ten largest. The donors formed part of the 120-subject validation cohort, distinct from the approximately 670-subject first cohort. Sequenced: PBMCs. This sequence was found in a young man in good health and CMV-seronegative.

The CDR3 protein is CASTEITGARTPLHF. CDR3 DNA sequence: TGTGCCAGCACCGAGATTACAGGGGCTCGAACACCCCTCCACTTT. This chain joins TRBV6-5 and TRBJ1-6; 7 bases map to TRBD1. V lost 7 bases to trimming and J lost 11 bases; unmatched junction nucleotides: 14. CDR3 size: 15 residues. Germline assignment: CDR1 MNHEY and CDR2 SVGAGI.